These 17 T cell receptor beta chains came from one sample sequenced in a study of cytomegalovirus exposure and HLA in healthy donors (dated by TCRdb to 2016 to 2017). Libraries were made using the immunoSEQ multiplex PCR assay. Sourced from immuneACCESS, this table was stored by TCRdb with only in-frame sequences that have V and J called. A share of the clones is absent; for the studies checked, an unresolved V gene accounts for under half, and the remainder has no known explanation. The sample data list roughly 140,000 clones, and roughly 92% of these were observed just once. Jointly, the top ten make up about 0.65% of the sample. The specimen was PBMCs. All receptors come from a man aged 18 to 29 in good health and CMV-seronegative.

The chain joins TRBV9 to TRBJ2-4, with 8 bases lining up with TRBD1. Germline V gene sequence: CDR1 SGDLS, CDR2 YYNGEE. This CDR3 region has 16 residues. With V trimmed by 3 bases and J by 6 bases, 11 bases remained unmatched. The CDR3 DNA is TGTGCCAGCAGCGCCAACTTCAGGGGGCCTGGAAACATTCAGTACTTC. As protein: CASSANFRGPGNIQYF.

The count of this clone is one. This chain uses TRBV7-8 with TRBJ1-2, with D tentatively TRBD1 (5 bases). Germline V CDR1 and CDR2: SGHVS, FQNEAQ. The V and J ends lost 2 bases and 0 bases respectively, with 10 bases between them. This CDR3 comprises 15 residues. Written as DNA, the CDR3 is TGTGCCAGCAGCTTACCAGGGCTCTCTAACTATGGCTACACCTTC. It translates to CASSLPGLSNYGYTF.

J is TRBJ1-1 and V is TRBV6-6, with D perhaps TRBD1 (6 bases). The length of the CDR3 is 15 residues. The V end was cut by 2 bases, the J end by 5 bases, with 15 bases between. Per germline, CDR1 MNHNY and CDR2 SVGAGI (reference sequence). CDR3 nucleotides: TGTGCCAGCAGTTACAATACAGGGTTCGGGACTGAAGCTTTCTTT. This gives the protein CASSYNTGFGTEAFF.

V is TRBV5-1 and J is TRBJ2-1, with 15 bases that match TRBD2. Germline V gene lookup returns CDR1 SGHRS and CDR2 YFSETQ. The CDR3 sequence is 18 residues long. V was pared by 0 bases and J by 5 bases, with 6 bases of the junction left unmatched. CDR3 loop: CASSLVGLAGGPNNEQFF. The CDR3 bases are TGCGCCAGCAGCTTGGTAGGACTAGCGGGAGGGCCGAACAATGAGCAGTTCTTC.

This clone was counted only a few times. The chain recombines TRBV18 with TRBJ1-2; no clear D gene. Germline V CDR1 and CDR2: KGHSH, LQKENI. The CDR3 is made up of 14 amino acids. The V and J ends lost 3 bases and 8 bases respectively, with 16 bases between them. The CDR3 reads CASSPEDQVGGYTF. DNA for the CDR3: TGTGCCAGCTCACCTGAAGATCAGGTCGGAGGCTACACCTTC.

A word on this clone: The DNA is omitted, as the CDR3 cannot be located on it reliably, and the CDR3 follows TCRdb's listing. The CDR3: CASSPRDRGPWGPGNTIYF. V usage is TRBV21-1 and J usage is TRBJ1-3; the D call TRBD1 from the table was never checked on the DNA. TRBV21-1 is marked as a pseudogene. The CDR3 length equals 19 residues, ends included.

The chain employs TRBV7-9 and TRBJ1-6; possibly TRBD1 for D (6 bases). V gave up 5 bases and J gave up 8 bases, with 16 bases separating them. This CDR3 comprises 15 residues. From germline, CDR1 is SEHNR and CDR2 FQNEAQ (reference sequence). DNA of the CDR3: TGTGCCAGCAGCGTCCACAGGGTTTCTGATTCACCCCTCCACTTT. Its protein product is CASSVHRVSDSPLHF.

The chain employs TRBV5-8 and TRBJ1-2, with unresolved D. Germline CDR1 reads SGHTS; CDR2 reads YDEGEE. Trimming took off 0 bases at V and 2 bases at J, with 14 bases between the two ends. The CDR3 runs 16 residues. The CDR3 nucleotides read TGTGCCAGCAGCTTGGGAGCCCCCGCAGGCAACTATGGCTACACCTTC. Residues: CASSLGAPAGNYGYTF.

The chain carries TRBV15 and TRBJ2-1; TRBD2 is a possible D gene (5 bases). V dropped 0 bases and J dropped 7 bases, with 16 bases sitting between them. The CDR3 loop spans 16 amino acids. The V gene's germline CDR1 is LNHNV and CDR2 YYDKDF (reference sequence). The CDR3 loop reads CATSRDRSGSPNEQFF. The CDR3 DNA reads as TGTGCCACCAGCAGAGATCGGAGCGGAAGTCCTAATGAGCAGTTCTTC.

This clone appeared once. This rearrangement joins TRBV9 to TRBJ1-5; no clear D. Trimming took 0 bases from V and 2 from J, leaving 9 bases between them. The CDR3 spans 15 residues. Germline CDR1 reads SGDLS; CDR2 reads YYNGEE. In nucleotides, the CDR3 is TGTGCCAGCAGCGTAGACGGGTTAGGCAATCAGCCCCAGCATTTT. Encoded protein: CASSVDGLGNQPQHF.

The chain links TRBV6-5 to TRBJ1-2, with D perhaps TRBD1 (5 bases). The CDR3 is 15 residues long. Germline CDR1 MNHEY, CDR2 SVGAGI. V shed 2 bases and J shed 4 bases, with 14 bases lying between them. CDR3: CASSYDIQESYGYTF. For the CDR3, the DNA is TGTGCCAGCAGTTACGATATACAGGAGTCCTATGGCTACACCTTC.

This chain uses TRBV6-5 with TRBJ1-4; TRBD1 agrees at 9 bases. J gave up 4 bases and V 4 bases, and 7 bases lay outside the gene matches. The length of the CDR3 is 16 residues. CDR1 is MNHEY, CDR2 SVGAGI, per germline. For the CDR3, the DNA is TGTGCCAGCAGTTTCCATCCGGGACAGGGTAATGAAAAACTGTTTTTT. Translation: CASSFHPGQGNEKLFF.

By sample fraction, this clone is medium-sized. The rearrangement links TRBV6-4 to TRBJ2-3, with TRBD2 matching over 10 bases. Germline lookup yields CDR1 MRHNA and CDR2 SNTAGT. This CDR3 spans 15 amino acids. V lost 6 bases to trimming and J lost 1 base; unmatched junction nucleotides: 4. CDR3 in amino acids: CASSPGTSGTDTQYF. Written as DNA, the CDR3 is TGTGCCAGCAGCCCCGGGACTAGCGGCACAGATACGCAGTATTTT.

This sequence joins TRBV28 and TRBJ1-6; 8 nucleotides line up with TRBD1. After removal of 6 bases from V and 9 bases from J, the junction contained 10 bases not matched to a gene. Germline CDR1 is MDHEN and CDR2 is SYDVKM. The CDR3 runs to 15 residues. The CDR3 nucleotides are TGTGCCAGCAGGCCCGGTGGACAGGGCGGTTCACCCCTCCACTTT. Its translation is CASRPGGQGGSPLHF.

The chain employs TRBV5-1 and TRBJ2-3; 10 nucleotides line up with TRBD2. The V and J ends lost 0 bases and 2 bases, in that order; junction bases with no gene match: 6. CDR3 length: 17 residues. Germline values: CDR1 SGHRS, CDR2 YFSETQ. The CDR3 sequence: CASSLAASGGPTDTQYF. CDR3 bases: TGCGCCAGCAGCTTGGCCGCTAGCGGGGGACCCACAGATACGCAGTATTTT.

This chain links TRBV6-5 with TRBJ1-1; D possibly corresponds to TRBD1 (6 bases). Germline V gene data show CDR1 as MNHEY and CDR2 as SVGAGI. The length of the CDR3 is 14 residues. The germline V and J ends were trimmed by 1 base and 5 bases, with 11 bases remaining between them. Here the CDR3 reads CASSYWGRRTEAFF. The DNA of the CDR3 is TGTGCCAGCAGTTACTGGGGGCGTAGGACTGAAGCTTTCTTT.

This sequence joins TRBV30 and TRBJ1-2, with 8 bases matching TRBD1. J was trimmed by 14 bases and V by 3 bases; bases with no gene match: 17. The CDR3 runs to 14 residues. Germline V lookup: CDR1 GTSNPN, CDR2 SVGIG (reference sequence). CDR3: CAWRYGTGIGSWTF. The CDR3 coding sequence is TGTGCCTGGAGGTACGGGACAGGAATTGGGTCGTGGACCTTC.